This T cell receptor beta chain derives from a study of blood T cells in healthy people across ages. This CDR3 has 15 residues. The germline V gene has CDR1 LGHDT and CDR2 YNNKEL (reference sequence). V gave up 0 bases and J gave up 10 bases, with 16 bases separating them. Each sample gave at least 7 million isolated PBMCs. PCR was performed a second time for about 7 to 11 cycles using a sample-barcoded 5' primer and a J-beta primer mix. A 12-random-nucleotide template-switch adaptor tagged each cDNA molecule. TCRdb independently ran MiXCR on the 5' RACE reads; one entry per CDR3 protein. The sample includes roughly 800,000 distinct CDR3 sequences, roughly 60% of them seen just once.

What was sequenced was blood. The source of this sequence is a young man in good health. This chain links TRBV3-1 with TRBJ2-1, with D maybe TRBD2 (6 bases). The CDR3 bases are TGTGCCAGCAGCCAAGATCGTGGGGAGGTACCGGAGCAGTTCTTC. It yields the protein CASSQDRGEVPEQFF.